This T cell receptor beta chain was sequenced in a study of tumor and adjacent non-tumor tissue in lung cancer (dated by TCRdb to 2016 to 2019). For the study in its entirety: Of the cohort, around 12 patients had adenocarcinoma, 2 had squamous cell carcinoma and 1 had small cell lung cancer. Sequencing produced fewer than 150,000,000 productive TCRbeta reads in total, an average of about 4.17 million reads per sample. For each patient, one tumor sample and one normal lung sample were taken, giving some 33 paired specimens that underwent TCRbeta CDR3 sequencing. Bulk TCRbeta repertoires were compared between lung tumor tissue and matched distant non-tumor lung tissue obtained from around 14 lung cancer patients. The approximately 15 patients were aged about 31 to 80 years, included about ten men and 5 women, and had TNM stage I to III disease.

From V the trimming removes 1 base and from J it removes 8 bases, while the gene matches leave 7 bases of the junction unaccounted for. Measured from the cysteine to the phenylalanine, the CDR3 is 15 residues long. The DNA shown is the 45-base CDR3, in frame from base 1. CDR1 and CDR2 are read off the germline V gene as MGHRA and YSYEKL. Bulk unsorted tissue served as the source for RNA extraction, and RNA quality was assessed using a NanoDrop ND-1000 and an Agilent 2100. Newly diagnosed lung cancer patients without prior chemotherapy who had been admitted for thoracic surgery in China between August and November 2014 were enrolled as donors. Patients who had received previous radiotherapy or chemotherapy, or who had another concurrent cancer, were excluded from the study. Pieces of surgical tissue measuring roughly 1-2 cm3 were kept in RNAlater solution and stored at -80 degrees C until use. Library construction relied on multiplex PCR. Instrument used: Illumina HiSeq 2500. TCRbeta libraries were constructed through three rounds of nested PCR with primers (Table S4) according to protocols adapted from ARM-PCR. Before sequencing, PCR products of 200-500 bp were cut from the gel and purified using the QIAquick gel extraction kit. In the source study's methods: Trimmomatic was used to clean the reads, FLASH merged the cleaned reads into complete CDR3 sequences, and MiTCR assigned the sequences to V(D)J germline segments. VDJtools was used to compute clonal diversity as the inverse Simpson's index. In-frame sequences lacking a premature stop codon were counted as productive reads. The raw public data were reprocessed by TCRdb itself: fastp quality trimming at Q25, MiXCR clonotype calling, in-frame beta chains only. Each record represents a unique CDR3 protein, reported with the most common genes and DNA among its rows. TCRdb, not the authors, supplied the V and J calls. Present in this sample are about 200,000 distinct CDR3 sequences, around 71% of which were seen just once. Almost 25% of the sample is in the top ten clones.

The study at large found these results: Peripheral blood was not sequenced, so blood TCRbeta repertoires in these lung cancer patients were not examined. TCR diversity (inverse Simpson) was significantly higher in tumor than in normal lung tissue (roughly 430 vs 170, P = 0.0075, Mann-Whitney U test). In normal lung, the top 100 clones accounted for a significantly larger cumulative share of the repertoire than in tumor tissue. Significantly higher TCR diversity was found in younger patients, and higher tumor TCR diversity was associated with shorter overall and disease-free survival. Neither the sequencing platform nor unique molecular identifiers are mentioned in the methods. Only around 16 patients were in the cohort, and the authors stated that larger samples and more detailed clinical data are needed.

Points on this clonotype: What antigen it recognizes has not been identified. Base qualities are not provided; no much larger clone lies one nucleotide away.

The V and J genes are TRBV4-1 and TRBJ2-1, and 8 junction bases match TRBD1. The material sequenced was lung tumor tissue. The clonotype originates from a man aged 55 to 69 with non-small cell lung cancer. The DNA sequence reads TGCGCCAGCAGCCAAGTTTGGACAGGGACGTATGAGCAGTTCTTC. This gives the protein CASSQVWTGTYEQFF.